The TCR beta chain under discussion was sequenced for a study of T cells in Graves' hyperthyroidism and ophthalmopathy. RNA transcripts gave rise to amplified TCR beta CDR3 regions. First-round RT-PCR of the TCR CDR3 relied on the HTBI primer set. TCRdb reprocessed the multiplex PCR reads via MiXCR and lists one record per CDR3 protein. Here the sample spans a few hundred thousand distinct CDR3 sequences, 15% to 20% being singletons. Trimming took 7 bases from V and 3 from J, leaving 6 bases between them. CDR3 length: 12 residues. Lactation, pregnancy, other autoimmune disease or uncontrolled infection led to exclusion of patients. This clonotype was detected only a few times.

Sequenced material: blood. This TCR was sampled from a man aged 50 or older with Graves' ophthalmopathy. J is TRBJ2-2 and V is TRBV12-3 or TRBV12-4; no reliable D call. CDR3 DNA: TGTGCCAGCACGCCCGACACCGGGGAGCTGTTTTTT. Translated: CASTPDTGELFF.